Sequencing of this T cell receptor (beta chain) was carried out in a study of T-cell memory formation after mild COVID-19. The wider study: Largely, the TCR clusters proved donor specific.

Remarks on this clonotype: The target antigen is unknown.

TCRdb processed the 5' RACE reads anew with MiXCR; each CDR3 protein has one entry. The table includes some 150,000 distinct CDR3 sequences, around 21% detected once. CDR3 length: 12 amino acids. The V end was cut by 3 bases, the J end by 8 bases, with 10 bases between. Whole-study findings and limits: Clones that contracted from day 15 to 85 were balanced CD4/CD8, while later expanders leaned CD4+.

The specimen sequenced was PBMCs or a T cell subset sorted from them (not recorded which). The TCR comes from an adult woman who had mild COVID-19 (a few samples of this study predate the infection). Cell type and time point are not known. The chain has TRBV12-3 or TRBV12-4 and TRBJ1-2, with unresolved D. As DNA, the CDR3 is TGTGCCAGCAGTTTGGCCCCGACGGGCTACACCTTC. This encodes CASSLAPTGYTF.